The 8 T cell receptor beta chains given below trace back to one sample, sequenced in a study of shared clonotypes between healthy human individuals (dated by TCRdb to the early 2020s). The method behind the library was the immunoSEQ multiplex PCR assay. TCRdb took over this immuneACCESS table, retaining in-frame rearrangements with V and J assigned. Such tables are incomplete; in checked studies, under half of the missing clones stem from an unresolved V gene, and the remainder is unexplained. The table for this sample lists about 2 million clones; 95% of them were counted only once. The ten largest clones capture 0.1% to 0.15% of the sample. Sequencing was done on a sample of naive CD4+ T cells sorted from blood. The sample's cell subset or site label, decoded: CD45RA+ positively selected. The receptors come from a man between 18 and 35 years old in good health.

This chain connects TRBV5-1 to TRBJ2-1; D ambiguous. The V end was cut by 0 bases, the J end by 4 bases, with 8 bases between. CDR3 size: 14 residues. Germline V CDR1 and CDR2: SGHRS, YFSETQ. DNA of the CDR3: TGCGCCAGCAGCTTGGAGACTGAGTACAATGAGCAGTTCTTC. Amino acids: CASSLETEYNEQFF.

With regard to this clone: The sample contains more than one DNA sequence encoding this CDR3. This sequence joins TRBV28 and TRBJ2-6; no clear D. The CDR3 runs 14 residues. Trimming took 3 bases from V and 0 from J, leaving 3 bases between them. CDR1 is MDHEN, CDR2 SYDVKM, per germline. The CDR3 sequence is CASSLLSGANVLTF. CDR3 coding DNA: TGTGCCAGCAGTTTGCTCTCTGGGGCCAACGTCCTGACTTTC.

This chain connects TRBV25-1 to TRBJ2-7, with TRBD1 identical over 8 bases. Germline trimming cut 3 bases from V and 5 bases from J; bases unmatched to any gene: 6. The CDR3 runs to 14 residues. Germline lookup yields CDR1 MGHDK and CDR2 SYGVNS. The DNA for the CDR3 is TGTGCCAGCAGTGACTCACAGGGGGGCGACGAGCAGTACTTC. This sequence encodes CASSDSQGGDEQYF.

This chain uses TRBV7-3 with TRBJ2-3, with D perhaps matching TRBD1 (5 bases). CDR1 and CDR2 from the germline V gene are SGHTA and FQGTGA. The CDR3 covers 16 residues. V was pared by 1 base and J by 6 bases, with 17 bases between. The DNA of the CDR3 is TGTGCCAGCAGCTTAATAGGTCAGGGTTCCAGGGATACGCAGTATTTT. This codes for CASSLIGQGSRDTQYF.

Note on this clone: A clone one base away is much larger, so this may be a read error. This chain uses TRBV5-5 with TRBJ1-5; D ambiguous. Germline CDR1 is SGHKS and CDR2 is YYEKEE (reference sequence). The CDR3 contains 13 residues. V was trimmed by 0 bases and J by 4 bases, leaving 5 bases between them. The CDR3 sequence: CASSLEVNQPQHF. The CDR3 nucleotides read TGTGCCAGCAGCTTGGAAGTGAATCAGCCCCAGCATTTT.

This CDR3 is CASSPRGEGRQETQYF. The CDR3 region has the DNA TGTGCCAGCAGCCCACGCGGTGAGGGACGCCAAGAGACCCAGTACTTC. The V gene is TRBV11-2, the J gene TRBJ2-5; either TRBD1 or TRBD2 may supply D (5 bases each). The CDR3 is 16 residues long. Trimming left V 5 bases short and J 1 base short, with 17 bases between. The germline CDR1 and CDR2 sequences are SGHAT and FQNNGV.

The CDR3 DNA follows: TGTGCCAGCAGCTTGTTCGATCTCGGGAATGAAAAACTGTTTTTT. Translation: CASSLFDLGNEKLFF. The chain combines TRBV5-6 with TRBJ1-4; D gene unclear. Germline V CDR1 and CDR2: SGHDT, YYEEEE. The CDR3 has 15 amino acids. The V end was cut by 1 base, the J end by 5 bases, with 12 bases between.

The gene calls are TRBV10-1 and TRBJ2-2; D might be TRBD1 or TRBD2, each matching 5 bases. This CDR3 is built from 15 residues. Trimming left V 6 bases short and J 6 bases short, with 17 bases between. Germline CDR1 is WNHNN and CDR2 is SYGVQD (reference sequence). The CDR3 nucleotides are TGCGCCAGCAGCCAGAGGGGTTCCAGGGCCGGGGAGCTGTTTTTT. This sequence encodes CASSQRGSRAGELFF.